Ten or more counts support the clone carrying this TCR beta chain. No antigen is known for it. This record belongs to a study of T-cell reconstitution after alpha-beta-depleted transplantation in children. Study-wide findings and caveats: Newly produced T cells mostly accounted for T-cell counts and diversity one year post-transplant. Day-60 TCRbeta diversity that was high in some patients was derived from surviving recipient T cells and thymic progenitors. Approximately two months post-transplant, alpha-beta T cells reportedly originated from several hundred expanded graft clones.

Preparation of the TCRbeta library was carried out with unique molecular identifiers. TCRdb re-derived calls from the PCR reads in MiXCR, one entry per CDR3 protein. The table lists hundreds of thousands of distinct CDR3 sequences, roughly 8.2% of them singletons. This CDR3 has 12 residues. Trimming removed 2 bases at V and 7 bases at J, with 10 bases between. The germline gives CDR1 SGHRS, CDR2 YFSETQ. Sequenced here: PBMCs, mostly from graft donor cells, sampled 180 days after TCRalphabeta/CD19-depleted stem cell transplant. The chain is built from TRBV5-1 and TRBJ2-7; D uncertain. The TCR sequence derives from a male patient between 10 and 17 years old who had a stem cell transplant for acute lymphoblastic leukemia, so the T cells may come from the graft donor. CDR3 in amino acids: CASSLTRMEQYF. The CDR3, as DNA: TGCGCCAGCAGCTTAACAAGGATGGAGCAGTACTTC.